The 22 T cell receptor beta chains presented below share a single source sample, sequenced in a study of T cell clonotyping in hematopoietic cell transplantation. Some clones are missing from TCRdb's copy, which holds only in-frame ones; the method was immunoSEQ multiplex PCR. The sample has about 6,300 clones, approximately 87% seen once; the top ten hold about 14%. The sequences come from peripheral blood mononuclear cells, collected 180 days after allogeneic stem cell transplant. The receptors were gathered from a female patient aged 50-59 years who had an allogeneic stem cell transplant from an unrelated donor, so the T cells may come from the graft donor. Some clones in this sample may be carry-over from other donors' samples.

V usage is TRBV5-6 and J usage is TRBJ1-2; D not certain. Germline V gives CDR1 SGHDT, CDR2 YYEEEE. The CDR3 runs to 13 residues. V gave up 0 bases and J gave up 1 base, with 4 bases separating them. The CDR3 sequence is CASSLEGNYGYTF. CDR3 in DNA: TGTGCCAGCAGCTTGGAGGGTAACTATGGCTACACCTTC.

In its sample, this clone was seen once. CDR3 in amino acids: CASSLSLGLVIAKNIQYF. The CDR3 DNA sequence: TGTGCCAGCAGTTTATCCCTCGGCCTGGTTATAGCCAAAAACATTCAGTACTTC. The chain couples TRBV27 to TRBJ2-4; D unresolved. V dropped 0 bases and J dropped 0 bases, with 15 bases sitting between them. CDR1 is MNHEY, CDR2 SMNVEV, per germline (reference sequence). CDR3 length: 18 residues.

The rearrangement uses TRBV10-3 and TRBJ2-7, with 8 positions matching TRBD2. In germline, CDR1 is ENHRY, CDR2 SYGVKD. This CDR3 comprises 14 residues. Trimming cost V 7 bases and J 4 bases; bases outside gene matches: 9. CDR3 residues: CAINLGLGGYEQYF. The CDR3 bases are TGTGCCATCAACTTGGGACTAGGAGGTTACGAGCAGTACTTC.

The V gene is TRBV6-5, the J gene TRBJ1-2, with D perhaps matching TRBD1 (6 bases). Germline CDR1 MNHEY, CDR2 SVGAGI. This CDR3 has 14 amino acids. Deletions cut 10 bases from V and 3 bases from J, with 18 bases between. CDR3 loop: CATGLEGGHYGYTF. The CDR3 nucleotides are TGTGCCACCGGTTTGGAGGGGGGCCACTATGGCTACACCTTC.

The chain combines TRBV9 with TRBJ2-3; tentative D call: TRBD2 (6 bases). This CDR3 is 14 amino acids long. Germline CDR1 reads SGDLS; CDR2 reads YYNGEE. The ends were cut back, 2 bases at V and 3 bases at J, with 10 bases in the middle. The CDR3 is CASSVMTSTDTQYF. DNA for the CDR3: TGTGCCAGCAGCGTGATGACTAGTACAGATACGCAGTATTTT.

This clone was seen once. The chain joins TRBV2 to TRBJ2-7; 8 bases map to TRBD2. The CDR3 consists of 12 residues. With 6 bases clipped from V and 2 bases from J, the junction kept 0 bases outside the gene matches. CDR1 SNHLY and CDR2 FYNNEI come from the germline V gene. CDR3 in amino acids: CASRRGAYEQYF. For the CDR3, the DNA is TGTGCCAGCAGGCGGGGGGCCTACGAGCAGTACTTC.

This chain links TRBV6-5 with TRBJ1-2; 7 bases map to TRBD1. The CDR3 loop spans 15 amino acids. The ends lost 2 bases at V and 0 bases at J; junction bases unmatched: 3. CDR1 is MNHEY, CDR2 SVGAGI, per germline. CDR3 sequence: CASSYAGTANYGYTF. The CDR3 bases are TGTGCCAGCAGTTACGCGGGGACAGCTAACTATGGCTACACCTTC.

The CDR3 DNA reads TGTGCCAGTAGTATCGGGGGGCTATGGACAGATACGCAGTATTTT. It encodes CASSIGGLWTDTQYF. This sequence joins TRBV19 and TRBJ2-3; possible D gene TRBD2, 7 bases. CDR3 length: 15 residues. The ends were cut back, 3 bases at V and 3 bases at J, with 13 bases in the middle. Germline V gene lookup returns CDR1 LNHDA and CDR2 SQIVND (reference sequence).

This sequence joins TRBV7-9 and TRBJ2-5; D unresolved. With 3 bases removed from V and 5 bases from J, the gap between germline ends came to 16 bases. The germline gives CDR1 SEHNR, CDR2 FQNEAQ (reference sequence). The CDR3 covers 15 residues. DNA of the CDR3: TGTGCCAGCAGCTTGTTCCGGGCCCTCGGGGAGACCCAGTACTTC. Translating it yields CASSLFRALGETQYF.

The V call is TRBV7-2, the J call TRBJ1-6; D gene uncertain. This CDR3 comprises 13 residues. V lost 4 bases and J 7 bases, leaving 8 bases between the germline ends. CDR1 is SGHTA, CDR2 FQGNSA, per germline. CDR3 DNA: TGTGCCAGCAGCTCGTACAGCAATTCACCCCTCCACTTT. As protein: CASSSYSNSPLHF.

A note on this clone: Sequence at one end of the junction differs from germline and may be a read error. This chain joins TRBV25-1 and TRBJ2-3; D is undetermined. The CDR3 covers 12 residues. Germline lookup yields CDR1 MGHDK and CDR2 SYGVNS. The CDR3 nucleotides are TGTGCCACCAGTTCTAGCACAGATACGCAGTATTTT. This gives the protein CATSSSTDTQYF.

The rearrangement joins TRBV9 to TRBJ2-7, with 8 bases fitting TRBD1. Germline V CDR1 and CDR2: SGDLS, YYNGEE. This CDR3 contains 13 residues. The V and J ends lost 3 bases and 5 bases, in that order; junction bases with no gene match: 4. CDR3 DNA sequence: TGTGCCAGCAGCGGAGACAGGGGCGACGAGCAGTACTTC. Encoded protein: CASSGDRGDEQYF.

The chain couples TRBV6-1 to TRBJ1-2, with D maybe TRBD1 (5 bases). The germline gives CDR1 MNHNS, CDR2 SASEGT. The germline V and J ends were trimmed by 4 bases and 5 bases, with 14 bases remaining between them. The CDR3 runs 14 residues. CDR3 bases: TGTGCCAGCAGTGGGCCCTCAGGGAGTTATGGCTACACCTTC. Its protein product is CASSGPSGSYGYTF.

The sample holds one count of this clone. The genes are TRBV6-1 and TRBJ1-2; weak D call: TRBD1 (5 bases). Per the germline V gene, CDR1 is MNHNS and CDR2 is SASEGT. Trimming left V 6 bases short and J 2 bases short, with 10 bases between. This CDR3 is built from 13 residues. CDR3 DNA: TGTGCCAGCAGACAGGACGGAAACTATGGCTACACCTTC. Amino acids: CASRQDGNYGYTF.

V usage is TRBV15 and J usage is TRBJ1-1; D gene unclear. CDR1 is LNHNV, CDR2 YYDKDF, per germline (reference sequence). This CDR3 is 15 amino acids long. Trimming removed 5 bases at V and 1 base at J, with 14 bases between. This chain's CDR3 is CATSPGGGKNTEAFF. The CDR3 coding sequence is TGTGCCACCAGCCCAGGAGGAGGGAAGAACACTGAAGCTTTCTTT.

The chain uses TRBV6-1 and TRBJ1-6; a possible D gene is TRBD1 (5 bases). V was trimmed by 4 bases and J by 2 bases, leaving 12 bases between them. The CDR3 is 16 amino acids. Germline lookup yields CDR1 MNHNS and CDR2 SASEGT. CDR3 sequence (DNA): TGTGCCAGCAGTGCCAGGGTAGGGGCCTATAATTCACCCCTCCACTTT. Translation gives CASSARVGAYNSPLHF.

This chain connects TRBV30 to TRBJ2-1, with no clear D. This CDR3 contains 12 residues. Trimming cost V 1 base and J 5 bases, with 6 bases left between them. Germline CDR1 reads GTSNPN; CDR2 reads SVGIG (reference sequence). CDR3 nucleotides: TGTGCCTGGAGTGGTCGGAACAATGAGCAGTTCTTC. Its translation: CAWSGRNNEQFF.

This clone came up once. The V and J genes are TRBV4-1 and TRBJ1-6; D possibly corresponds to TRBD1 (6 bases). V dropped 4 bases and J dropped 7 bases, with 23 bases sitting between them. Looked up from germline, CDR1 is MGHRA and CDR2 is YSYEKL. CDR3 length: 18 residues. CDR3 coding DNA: TGCGCCAGCAGCCCCCAGGCGTCTCCCAAGGGGGTAAATTCACCCCTCCACTTT. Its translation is CASSPQASPKGVNSPLHF.

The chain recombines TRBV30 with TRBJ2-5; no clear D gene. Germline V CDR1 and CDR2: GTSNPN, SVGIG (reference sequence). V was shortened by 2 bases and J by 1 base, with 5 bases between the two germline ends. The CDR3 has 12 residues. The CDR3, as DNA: TGTGCCTGGAGTCAGCCCCAAGAGACCCAGTACTTC. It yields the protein CAWSQPQETQYF.

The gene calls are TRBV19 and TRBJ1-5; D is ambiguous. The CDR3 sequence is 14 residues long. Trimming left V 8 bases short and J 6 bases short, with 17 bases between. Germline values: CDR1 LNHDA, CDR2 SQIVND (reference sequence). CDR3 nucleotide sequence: TGTGCCAGTTTTCCCGGGGTGCCGTCTCAGCCCCAGCATTTT. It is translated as CASFPGVPSQPQHF.

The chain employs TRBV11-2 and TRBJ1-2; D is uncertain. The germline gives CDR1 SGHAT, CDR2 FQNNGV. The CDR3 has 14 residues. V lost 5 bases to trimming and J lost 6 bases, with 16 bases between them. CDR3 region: CASSPHLDGNGYTF. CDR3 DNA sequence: TGTGCCAGCAGCCCTCACCTTGACGGGAATGGCTACACCTTC.

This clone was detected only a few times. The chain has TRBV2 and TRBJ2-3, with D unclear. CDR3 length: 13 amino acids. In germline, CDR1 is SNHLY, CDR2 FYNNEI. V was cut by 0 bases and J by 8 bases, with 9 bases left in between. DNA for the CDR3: TGTGCCAGCAGTGAAGCGTCCGTAGGTACGCAGTATTTT. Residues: CASSEASVGTQYF. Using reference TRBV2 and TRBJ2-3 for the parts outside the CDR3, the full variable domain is EPEVTQTPSHQVTQMGQEVILRCVPISNHLYFYWYRQILGQKVEFLVSFYNNEISEKSEIFDDQFSVERPDGSNFTLKIRSTKLEDSAMYFCASSEASVGTQYFGPGTRLTVL.